Included here is one T cell receptor beta chain sequence, with context. This specimen comes from a study of T cell responses to AZD1222 COVID-19 vaccine. The method was immunoSEQ multiplex PCR; TCRdb's version includes in-frame clones alone and lacks a portion of them. The sample holds 150,000 to 200,000 clones, approximately 93% seen once. In germline, CDR1 is SGHRS, CDR2 YFSETQ. V lost 1 base to trimming and J lost 7 bases, with 9 bases between them. The CDR3 runs to 12 residues. The V call is TRBV5-1, the J call TRBJ2-7; D perhaps matches TRBD2 (5 bases). This specimen was peripheral blood, taken 28 days after the second AZD1222 dose. The receptor's source is an adult who received the AZD1222 COVID-19 vaccine. The CDR3 coding sequence is TGCGCCAGCAGCTTGCTAGCCGGAGAGCAGTACTTC. Protein sequence: CASSLLAGEQYF.